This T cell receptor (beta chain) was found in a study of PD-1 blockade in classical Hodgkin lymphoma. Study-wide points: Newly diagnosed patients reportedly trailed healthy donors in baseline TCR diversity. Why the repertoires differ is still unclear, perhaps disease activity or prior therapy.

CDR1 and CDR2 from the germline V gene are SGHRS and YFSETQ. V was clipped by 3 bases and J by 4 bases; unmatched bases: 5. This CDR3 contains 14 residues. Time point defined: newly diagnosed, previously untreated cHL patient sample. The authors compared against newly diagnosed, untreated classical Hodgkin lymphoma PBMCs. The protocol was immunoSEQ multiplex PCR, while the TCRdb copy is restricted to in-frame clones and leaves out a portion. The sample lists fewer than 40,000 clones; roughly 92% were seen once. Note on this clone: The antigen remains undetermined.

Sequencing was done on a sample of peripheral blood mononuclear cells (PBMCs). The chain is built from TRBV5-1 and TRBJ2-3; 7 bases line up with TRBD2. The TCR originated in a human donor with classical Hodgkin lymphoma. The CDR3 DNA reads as TGCGCCAGCAGCTCGCGGGAGTTTGCAGATACGCAGTATTTT. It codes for CASSSREFADTQYF.